This T cell receptor (beta chain) derives from a study of cytomegalovirus exposure and HLA in healthy donors. V was pared by 0 bases and J by 8 bases, with 18 bases between. The CDR3 totals 16 residues. The V gene's germline CDR1 is SGHDT and CDR2 YYEEEE. The study ran its PCR with 60 Vbeta and 13 Jbeta primers. As originally analysed: Later, an analysis found approximately 80 million unique TCR beta chains, and roughly 9.9 million of these were shared. Some clones are missing from TCRdb's copy, which holds only in-frame ones; the method was immunoSEQ multiplex PCR. That table furnishes V, J and clone size, whereas the DNA furnished D and trimming. This table has about 80,000 clones, around 60% appearing once.

Sequencing was carried out using PBMCs. J is TRBJ2-1 and V is TRBV5-6; tentatively, D is TRBD2 (6 bases). The receptor comes from a male donor in good health and CMV-seropositive. This CDR3 reads CASSLAGGVRGHEQFF. Here the CDR3 DNA reads TGTGCCAGCAGCTTGGCCGGGGGAGTACGAGGACATGAGCAGTTCTTC.